Below are 13 T cell receptor beta chains sequenced from a single sample in a study of cytomegalovirus exposure and HLA in healthy donors. Assay: immunoSEQ multiplex PCR; the TCRdb copy retains only in-frame clones and omits some. The repertoire holds about 240,000 clones, 70% to 90% seen once, with 1% to 1.5% in the top ten. The specimen sequenced was PBMCs. The origin of the receptors is a woman aged 30 to 39 in good health and CMV-seropositive.

The chain carries TRBV19 and TRBJ2-3, with 15 bases lining up with TRBD2. The CDR3 is 17 residues long. V trimming: 5 bases; J trimming: 4 bases; junction bases outside the gene matches: 7. Germline V gene sequence: CDR1 LNHDA, CDR2 SQIVND (reference sequence). The CDR3 reads CASSPGLAGGESDTQYF. Here the CDR3 DNA reads TGTGCCAGTAGTCCGGGACTAGCGGGAGGAGAGTCAGATACGCAGTATTTT. Supplemented by reference TRBV19 and TRBJ2-3, the full variable domain reads DGGITQSPKYLFRKEGQNVTLSCEQNLNHDAMYWYRQDPGQGLRLIYYSQIVNDFQKGDIAEGYSVSREKKESFPLTVTSAQKNPTAFYLCASSPGLAGGESDTQYFGPGTRLTVL.

The V gene is TRBV19, the J gene TRBJ2-2, with D perhaps matching TRBD2 (5 bases). Germline V gene data show CDR1 as LNHDA and CDR2 as SQIVND (reference sequence). With 6 bases removed from V and 5 bases from J, the gap between germline ends came to 16 bases. The CDR3 extends over 15 amino acids. Here the CDR3 DNA reads TGTGCCAGTAGCCCTCCTCGGGGAACGACCGGGGAGCTGTTTTTT. Encoded protein: CASSPPRGTTGELFF.

The rearrangement links TRBV30 to TRBJ2-4, with D maybe TRBD1 (5 bases). The CDR3 sequence is 13 residues long. Germline CDR1 and CDR2: GTSNPN and SVGIG (reference sequence). V shed 4 bases and J shed 3 bases, with 10 bases lying between them. This chain's CDR3 is CAWTRDGKNIQYF. CDR3 nucleotides: TGTGCCTGGACCAGGGATGGCAAAAACATTCAGTACTTC.

Regarding this clone: Other nucleotide sequences in the sample specify the same CDR3. This sequence joins TRBV27 and TRBJ2-1; D uncertain. Trimming left V 6 bases short and J 4 bases short, with 13 bases between. The CDR3 contains 14 residues. Germline values: CDR1 MNHEY, CDR2 SMNVEV (reference sequence). The CDR3 loop is CASSFSGSYNEQFF. In nucleotides, the CDR3 is TGTGCCAGCAGCTTCAGTGGCAGTTACAATGAGCAGTTCTTC.

The gene calls are TRBV18 and TRBJ1-4, with D possibly matching TRBD1 (6 bases). Germline V lookup: CDR1 KGHSH, CDR2 LQKENI. With 1 base removed from V and 11 bases from J, the gap between germline ends came to 14 bases. The CDR3 has 14 residues. The CDR3 loop reads CASSPRDTDAKLFF. In DNA form, the CDR3 reads TGTGCCAGCTCACCACGGGACACGGACGCTAAACTGTTTTTT.

The chain has TRBV28 and TRBJ2-1; no definite D call. The CDR3 length is 12 residues. Trimming removed 4 bases at V and 6 bases at J, with 7 bases between. The germline V gene encodes CDR1 MDHEN and CDR2 SYDVKM. The CDR3 bases are TGTGCCAGCAGTTACTTCGTCAATGAGCAGTTCTTC. Encoded protein: CASSYFVNEQFF.

V usage is TRBV6-1 and J usage is TRBJ2-4; 9 bases match TRBD2. Trimming cost V 2 bases and J 0 bases; bases outside gene matches: 8. The CDR3 covers 18 residues. CDR1 is MNHNS, CDR2 SASEGT, per germline. In DNA, the CDR3 is TGTGCCAGCAGTGAACCCGCGGGAGGGAAAGTAGCCAAAAACATTCAGTACTTC. Encoded protein: CASSEPAGGKVAKNIQYF.

The chain has TRBV5-4 and TRBJ2-5; D is possibly TRBD2 (6 bases). With 3 bases removed from V and 5 bases from J, the gap between germline ends came to 20 bases. Germline lookup yields CDR1 SGHNT and CDR2 YYREEE (reference sequence). This CDR3 comprises 16 residues. CDR3: CASSWRRGGYVETQYF. CDR3 nucleotides: TGTGCCAGCAGCTGGCGGCGGGGTGGGTATGTGGAGACCCAGTACTTC.

This clone was detected only once. The chain employs TRBV4-2 and TRBJ2-3; the D is unclear. The ends were cut back, 2 bases at V and 4 bases at J, with 13 bases in the middle. The germline gives CDR1 LGHNA, CDR2 YNFKEQ. The length of the CDR3 is 15 residues. The chain's CDR3 is CASSQTLGEPDTQYF. The CDR3 DNA sequence: TGTGCCAGCAGCCAAACCCTAGGAGAGCCAGATACGCAGTATTTT.

V gene TRBV4-1 combines with J gene TRBJ2-7; 12 bases map to TRBD2. Germline loops: CDR1 MGHRA, CDR2 YSYEKL. This CDR3 has 17 residues. V shed 1 base, J shed 1 base, and the junction held 5 bases outside the gene matches. Here the CDR3 reads CASSQALAGGLSYEQYF. The CDR3 DNA is TGCGCCAGCAGCCAAGCTCTAGCGGGAGGGTTGTCCTACGAGCAGTACTTC.

This clone was observed a handful of times. V usage is TRBV2 and J usage is TRBJ1-1; 11 bases are shared with TRBD1. The CDR3 consists of 15 residues. V trimming: 5 bases; J trimming: 7 bases; junction bases outside the gene matches: 9. CDR1 SNHLY and CDR2 FYNNEI come from the germline V gene. The CDR3 sequence is CASSTGTGGYGEAFF. Here the CDR3 DNA reads TGTGCCAGCAGTACCGGGACAGGGGGGTACGGTGAAGCTTTCTTT.

The J gene is TRBJ2-1, the V gene TRBV5-1; 8 bases line up with TRBD2. The CDR3 totals 15 residues. Germline CDR1 SGHRS, CDR2 YFSETQ. V shed 0 bases and J 4 bases; nucleotides not matched to a gene: 3. The CDR3 is CASSLEGGGYNEQFF. The CDR3, as DNA: TGCGCCAGCAGCTTGGAGGGCGGGGGGTACAATGAGCAGTTCTTC.

The chain uses TRBV5-4 and TRBJ2-7; 10 bases agree with TRBD1. V shed 4 bases and J 2 bases; nucleotides not matched to a gene: 3. CDR1 is SGHNT and CDR2 is YYREEE in the germline V gene (reference sequence). The CDR3 contains 14 residues. CDR3 region: CASSPGTGAYEQYF. In DNA form, the CDR3 reads TGTGCCAGCAGCCCCGGGACAGGGGCCTACGAGCAGTACTTC.